This T cell receptor (beta chain) emerged from a study of blood T cell repertoires in COVID-19. CDR1 MNHEY and CDR2 SVGEGT come from the germline V gene. This CDR3 contains 16 residues. Trimming at V came to 2 bases and at J to 5 bases, leaving 10 bases not matched to a gene. The protocol was immunoSEQ multiplex PCR, while the TCRdb copy is restricted to in-frame clones and leaves out a portion. The sample contains about 63,000 clones, about 73% of which appear only once. This clone has more than one count but fewer than ten. The chain recombines TRBV6-2 or TRBV6-3 with TRBJ2-7; 9 nucleotides line up with TRBD1. Sequencing input: peripheral blood. This TCR was sampled from a woman aged 80 or over with acute or convalescent COVID-19. Written as DNA, the CDR3 is TGTGCCAGCAGTTACAGCGGGACAGGGACCCTCAACGAGCAGTACTTC. As protein: CASSYSGTGTLNEQYF.